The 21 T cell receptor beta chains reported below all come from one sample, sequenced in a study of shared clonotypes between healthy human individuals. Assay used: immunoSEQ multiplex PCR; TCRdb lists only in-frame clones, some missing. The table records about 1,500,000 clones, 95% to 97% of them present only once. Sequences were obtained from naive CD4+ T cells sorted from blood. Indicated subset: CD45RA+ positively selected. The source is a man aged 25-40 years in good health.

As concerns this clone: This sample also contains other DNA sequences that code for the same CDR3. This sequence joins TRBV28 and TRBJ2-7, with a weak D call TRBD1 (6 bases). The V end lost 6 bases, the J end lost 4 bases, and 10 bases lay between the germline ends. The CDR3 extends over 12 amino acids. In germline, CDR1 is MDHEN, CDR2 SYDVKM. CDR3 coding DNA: TGTGCCAGCAGCCTAGGGGGTTACGAGCAGTACTTC. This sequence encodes CASSLGGYEQYF. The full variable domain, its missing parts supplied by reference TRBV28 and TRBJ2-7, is DVKVTQSSRYLVKRTGEKVFLECVQDMDHENMFWYRQDPGLGLRLIYFSYDVKMKEKGDIPEGYSVSREKKERFSLILESASTNQTSMYLCASSLGGYEQYFGPGTRLTVT.

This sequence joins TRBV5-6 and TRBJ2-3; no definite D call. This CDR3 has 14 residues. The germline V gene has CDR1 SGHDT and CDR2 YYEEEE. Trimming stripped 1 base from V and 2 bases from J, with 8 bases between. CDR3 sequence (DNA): TGTGCCAGCAGCTTGTATGCAATCACAGATACGCAGTATTTT. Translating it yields CASSLYAITDTQYF.

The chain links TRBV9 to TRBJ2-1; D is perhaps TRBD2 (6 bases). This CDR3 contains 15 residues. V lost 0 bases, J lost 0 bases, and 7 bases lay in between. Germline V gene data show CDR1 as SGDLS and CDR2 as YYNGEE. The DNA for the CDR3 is TGTGCCAGCAGCGTAGTAGCGGACTCCTACAATGAGCAGTTCTTC. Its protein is CASSVVADSYNEQFF.

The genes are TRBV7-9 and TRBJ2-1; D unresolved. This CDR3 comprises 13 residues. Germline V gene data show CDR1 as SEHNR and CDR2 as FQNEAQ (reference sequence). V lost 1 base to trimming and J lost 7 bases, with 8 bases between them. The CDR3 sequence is CASSLDWGNEQFF. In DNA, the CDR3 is TGTGCCAGCAGCTTAGATTGGGGAAATGAGCAGTTCTTC.

The CDR3: CASSYTIILAGGSYEQYF. DNA for the CDR3: TGTGCCAGCAGTTACACAATTATCCTAGCGGGAGGATCCTACGAGCAGTACTTC. The chain combines TRBV28 with TRBJ2-7; 11 bases are shared with TRBD2. The CDR3 spans 18 residues. The germline V gene has CDR1 MDHEN and CDR2 SYDVKM. J was trimmed by 1 base and V by 4 bases; bases with no gene match: 12.

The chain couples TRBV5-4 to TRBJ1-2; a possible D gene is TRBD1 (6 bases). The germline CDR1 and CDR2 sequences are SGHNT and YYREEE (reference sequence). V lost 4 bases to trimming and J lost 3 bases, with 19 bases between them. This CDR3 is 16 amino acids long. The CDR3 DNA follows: TGTGCCAGCAGCCCTAGCCGGGACAAATGGGACTATGGCTACACCTTC. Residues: CASSPSRDKWDYGYTF.

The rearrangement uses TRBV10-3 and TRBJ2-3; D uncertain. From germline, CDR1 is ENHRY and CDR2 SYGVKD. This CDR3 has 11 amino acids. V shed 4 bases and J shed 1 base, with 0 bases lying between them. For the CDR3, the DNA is TGTGCCATCAGTGGCACAGATACGCAGTATTTT. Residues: CAISGTDTQYF.

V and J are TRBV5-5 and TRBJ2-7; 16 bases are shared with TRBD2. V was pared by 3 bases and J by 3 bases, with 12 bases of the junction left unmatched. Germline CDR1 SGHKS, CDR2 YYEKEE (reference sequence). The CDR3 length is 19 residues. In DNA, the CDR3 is TGTGCCAGCAGCTCGCCGGGACTAGCGGGAGGGCCTTTAGGCTACGAGCAGTACTTC. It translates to CASSSPGLAGGPLGYEQYF.

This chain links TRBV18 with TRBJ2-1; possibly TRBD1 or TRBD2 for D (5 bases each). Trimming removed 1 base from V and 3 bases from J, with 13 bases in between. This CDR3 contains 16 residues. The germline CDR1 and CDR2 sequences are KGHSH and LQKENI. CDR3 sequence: CASSPQQASFYNEQFF. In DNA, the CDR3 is TGTGCCAGCTCACCACAACAGGCTAGCTTCTACAATGAGCAGTTCTTC. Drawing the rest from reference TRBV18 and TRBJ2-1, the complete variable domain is NAGVMQNPRHLVRRRGQEARLRCSPMKGHSHVYWYRQLPEEGLKFMVYLQKENIIDESGMPKERFSAEFPKEGPSILRIQQVVRGDSAAYFCASSPQQASFYNEQFFGPGTRLTVL.

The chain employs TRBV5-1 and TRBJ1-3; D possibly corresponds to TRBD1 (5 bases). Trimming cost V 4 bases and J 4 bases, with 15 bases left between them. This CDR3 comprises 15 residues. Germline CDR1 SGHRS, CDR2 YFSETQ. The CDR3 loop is CASSPGSSKGNTIYF. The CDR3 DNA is TGCGCCAGCAGCCCAGGGTCAAGCAAAGGAAACACCATATATTTT.

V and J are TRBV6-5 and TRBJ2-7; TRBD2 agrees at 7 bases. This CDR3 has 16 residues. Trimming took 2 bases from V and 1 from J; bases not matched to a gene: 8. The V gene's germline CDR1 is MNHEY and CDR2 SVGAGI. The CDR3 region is CASSYGRGWVSYEQYF. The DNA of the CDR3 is TGTGCCAGCAGTTACGGGAGGGGATGGGTTTCCTACGAGCAGTACTTC.

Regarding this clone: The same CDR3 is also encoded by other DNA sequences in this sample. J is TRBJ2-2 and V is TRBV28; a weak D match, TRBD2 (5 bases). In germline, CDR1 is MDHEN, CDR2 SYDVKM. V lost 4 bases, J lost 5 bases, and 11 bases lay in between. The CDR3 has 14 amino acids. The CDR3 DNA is TGTGCCAGCAGTTCGCCGGGCGGGACCGGGGAGCTGTTTTTT. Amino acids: CASSSPGGTGELFF. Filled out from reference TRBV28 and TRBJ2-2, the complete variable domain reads DVKVTQSSRYLVKRTGEKVFLECVQDMDHENMFWYRQDPGLGLRLIYFSYDVKMKEKGDIPEGYSVSREKKERFSLILESASTNQTSMYLCASSSPGGTGELFFGEGSRLTVL.

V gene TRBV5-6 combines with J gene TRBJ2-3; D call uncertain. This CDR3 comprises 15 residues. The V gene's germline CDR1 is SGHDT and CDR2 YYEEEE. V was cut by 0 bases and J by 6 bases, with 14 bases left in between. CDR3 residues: CASSLGPPLGDTQYF. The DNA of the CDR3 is TGTGCCAGCAGCTTGGGGCCCCCCCTCGGTGATACGCAGTATTTT. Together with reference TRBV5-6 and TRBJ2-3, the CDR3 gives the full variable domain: DAGVTQSPTHLIKTRGQQVTLRCSPKSGHDTVSWYQQALGQGPQFIFQYYEEEERQRGNFPDRFSGHQFPNYSSELNVNALLLGDSALYLCASSLGPPLGDTQYFGPGTRLTVL.

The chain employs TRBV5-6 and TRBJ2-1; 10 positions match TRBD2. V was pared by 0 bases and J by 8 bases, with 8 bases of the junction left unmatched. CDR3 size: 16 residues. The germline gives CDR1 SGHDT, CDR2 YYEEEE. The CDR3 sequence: CASSLVRSGRSDEQFF. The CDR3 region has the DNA TGTGCCAGCAGCTTGGTTCGTAGCGGGAGGTCGGATGAGCAGTTCTTC.

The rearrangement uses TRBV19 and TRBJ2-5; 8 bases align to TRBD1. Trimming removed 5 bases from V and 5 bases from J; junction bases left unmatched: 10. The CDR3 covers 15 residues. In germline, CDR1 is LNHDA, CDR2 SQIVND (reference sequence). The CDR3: CASSASGGSVETQYF. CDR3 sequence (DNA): TGTGCCAGTAGTGCGTCAGGGGGCTCGGTGGAGACCCAGTACTTC.

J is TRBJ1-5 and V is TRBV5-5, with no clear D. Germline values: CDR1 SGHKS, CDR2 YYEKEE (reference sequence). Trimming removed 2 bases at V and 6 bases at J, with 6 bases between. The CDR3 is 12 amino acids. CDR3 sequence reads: CASSFLGQPQHF. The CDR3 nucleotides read TGTGCCAGCAGCTTTTTGGGTCAGCCCCAGCATTTT.

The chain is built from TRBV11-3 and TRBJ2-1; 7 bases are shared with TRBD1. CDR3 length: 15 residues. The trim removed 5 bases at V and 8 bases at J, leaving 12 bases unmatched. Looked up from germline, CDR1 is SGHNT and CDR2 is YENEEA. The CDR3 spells CASSPRQGYVDEQFF. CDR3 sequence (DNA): TGTGCCAGCAGCCCAAGACAGGGTTATGTCGATGAGCAGTTCTTC.

CDR3 amino acids: CASSLIQGRTGGYTF. CDR3 in DNA: TGTGCCAGCAGTTTGATCCAGGGGCGTACCGGTGGCTACACCTTC. V and J are TRBV28 and TRBJ1-2; D is perhaps TRBD1 (6 bases). This CDR3 has 15 residues. CDR1 MDHEN and CDR2 SYDVKM come from the germline V gene. V was pared by 3 bases and J by 7 bases, with 18 bases between.

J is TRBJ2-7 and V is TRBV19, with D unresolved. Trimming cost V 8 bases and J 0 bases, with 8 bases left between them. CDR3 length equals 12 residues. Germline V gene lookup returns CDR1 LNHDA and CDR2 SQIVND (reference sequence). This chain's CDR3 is CASGGTSYEQYF. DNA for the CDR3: TGTGCCAGTGGTGGTACCTCCTACGAGCAGTACTTC.

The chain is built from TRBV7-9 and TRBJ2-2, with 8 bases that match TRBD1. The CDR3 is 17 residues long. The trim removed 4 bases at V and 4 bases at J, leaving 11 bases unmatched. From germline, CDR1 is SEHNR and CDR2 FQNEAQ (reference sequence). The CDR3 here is CASSSLSGQGSTGELFF. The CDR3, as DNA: TGTGCCAGCAGCTCGCTCTCTGGACAGGGAAGCACCGGGGAGCTGTTTTTT.

This CDR3 is CASSLFFSIRGETQYF. The CDR3, as DNA: TGCGCCAGCAGCTTGTTTTTTTCCATCCGGGGAGAGACCCAGTACTTC. The chain links TRBV5-1 to TRBJ2-5, with D possibly being TRBD2 (5 bases). The CDR3 has 16 amino acids. V lost 1 base, J lost 4 bases, and 17 bases lay in between. The germline gives CDR1 SGHRS, CDR2 YFSETQ.